This TCR beta chain appears in the sequencing data of a study of low-dose radiotherapy and immunotherapy resistance in tumors. About the research overall: 1 Gy per fraction was delivered to Cohort 2 every two weeks, for 13 Gy total over 26 weeks.

cDNA synthesis used a TRAV/TRBV-specific primer set for both chains. For amplifying TCRs, the PCR ran for 15 to 20 cycles with Phusion, which was used together with a constant-region primer and the adapter on the V primers. TCRdb reprocessed the reads via MiXCR and lists one record per CDR3 protein. The sample has 60,000 to 90,000 distinct CDR3 sequences, around 30% seen once; the top ten hold 11%. In this sample, this clonotype turned up many times. The time point was: before trial treatment. Each donor was administered nivolumab, ipilimumab, aspirin, low-dose cyclophosphamide and low-dose radiotherapy. CDR1 is DFQATT, CDR2 SNEGSKA, per germline (reference sequence). Deletions cut 6 bases from V and 12 bases from J, with 27 bases between. CDR3 length: 15 amino acids.

This rearrangement joins TRBV20-1 to TRBJ1-5; tentatively, D is TRBD1 (5 bases). The sequencing used PBMCs, collected before treatment. This receptor was taken from a female donor with ovarian cancer. The CDR3 is CSAQNHNGATLLQHF. As DNA, the CDR3 is TGCAGTGCCCAAAACCACAATGGGGCTACCTTACTCCAGCATTTT.